These 17 T cell receptor beta chains came from one sample sequenced in a study of spatial heterogeneity in lung cancer (dated by TCRdb to between 2019 and 2020). Receptor amplification or capture employed 5' RACE. Sequencing instrument: NextSeq 500. TCRdb trimmed public reads at Q25 via fastp, called clones via MiXCR and kept in-frame beta chains. Each record represents a unique CDR3 protein, reported with the most common genes and DNA among its rows. The sample records nearly 95,000 distinct CDR3 sequences, roughly 19% of which are singletons. About a fifth of the sample comes from the top ten. The time point tag for this specimen amounts to: blood at routine non-recurrence follow-up after resection. This specimen consisted of PBMCs, obtained at follow-up. These receptors all come from a male donor with early-stage non-small cell lung cancer.

This clonotype was counted only a few times. The CDR3 DNA reads as TGTGCCAGCAGCTTAAACCCCTCCTACGAGCAGTACTTC. Protein product: CASSLNPSYEQYF. This chain joins TRBV11-1 and TRBJ2-7; D call uncertain. Trimming removed 2 bases from V and 0 bases from J, with 5 bases in between. Germline values: CDR1 SGHAT, CDR2 FQDESV (reference sequence). The CDR3 length is 13 residues.

The chain is built from TRBV7-2 and TRBJ2-6; no definite D call. The germline gives CDR1 SGHTA, CDR2 FQGNSA. This CDR3 has 15 amino acids. Trimming pared 6 bases from V and 0 bases from J, leaving 9 bases between. In DNA, the CDR3 is TGTGCCAGCAGAAGCTTAGCCTCTGGGGCCAACGTCCTGACTTTC. Translated, it gives CASRSLASGANVLTF.

This clonotype was recorded a few times. The J gene is TRBJ2-7, the V gene TRBV29-1; maybe TRBD1 (6 bases). The CDR3 covers 14 residues. Looked up from germline, CDR1 is SQVTM and CDR2 is ANQGSEA. V was cut by 5 bases and J by 7 bases, with 21 bases left in between. The CDR3 here is CSVQFIDRRREQYF. CDR3 sequence (DNA): TGCAGCGTTCAGTTCATTGACAGGCGGAGGGAGCAGTACTTC.

This clonotype was seen ten or more times. V is TRBV10-2 and J is TRBJ2-2; 7 bases fit TRBD1. The CDR3 is 14 amino acids. The germline CDR1 and CDR2 sequences are WSHSY and SAAADI. The V segment lost 5 bases and the J segment 3 bases; nucleotides outside the gene matches: 3. The CDR3 loop is CASSTGVDTGELFF. DNA of the CDR3: TGCGCCAGCAGTACAGGGGTAGACACCGGGGAGCTGTTTTTT.

The chain is built from TRBV6-2 or TRBV6-3 and TRBJ2-3; weak D call: TRBD2 (5 bases). Germline V gives CDR1 MNHEY, CDR2 SVGEGT. The CDR3 loop spans 15 amino acids. Trimming removed 5 bases from V and 0 bases from J, with 12 bases in between. CDR3 DNA: TGTGCCAGCAGTCGGGAAGGGTCTAGCACAGATACGCAGTATTTT. It specifies CASSREGSSTDTQYF.

The V call is TRBV11-1, the J call TRBJ2-1; D is undetermined. The germline V gene encodes CDR1 SGHAT and CDR2 FQDESV (reference sequence). Trimming left V 1 base short and J 4 bases short, with 17 bases between. There are 17 residues in the CDR3. The CDR3 DNA is TGTGCCAGCAGCTTAGTGGCTCAGGAAACGTTTTACAATGAGCAGTTCTTC. Translation gives CASSLVAQETFYNEQFF. Filled out from reference TRBV11-1 and TRBJ2-1, the complete variable domain reads EAEVAQSPRYKITEKSQAVAFWCDPISGHATLYWYRQILGQGPELLVQFQDESVVDDSQLPKDRFSAERLKGVDSTLKIQPAELGDSAMYLCASSLVAQETFYNEQFFGPGTRLTVL.

This clonotype was picked up a small number of times. The J gene is TRBJ1-5, the V gene TRBV6-2 or TRBV6-3; no clear D. The germline gives CDR1 MNHEY, CDR2 SVGEGT. V lost 1 base and J lost 1, with 5 bases in between. CDR3 length: 14 amino acids. The CDR3 region has the DNA TGTGCCAGCAGTTACTTGGGAAGCAATCAGCCCCAGCATTTT. Translating gives CASSYLGSNQPQHF.

The genes are TRBV7-2 and TRBJ2-3; 8 bases align to TRBD2. V lost 1 base to trimming and J lost 3 bases; unmatched junction nucleotides: 3. CDR3 length equals 15 residues. CDR1 and CDR2 (germline): SGHTA, FQGNSA. CDR3 loop: CASSLGLALTDTQYF. The CDR3 DNA follows: TGTGCCAGCAGCTTAGGACTAGCGTTGACAGATACGCAGTATTTT.

This clonotype has a handful of counts. The V call is TRBV5-1, the J call TRBJ2-7; 7 nucleotides match TRBD1. Germline trimming cut 1 base from V and 4 bases from J; bases unmatched to any gene: 14. In germline, CDR1 is SGHRS, CDR2 YFSETQ. The CDR3 consists of 17 residues. CDR3 bases: TGCGCCAGCAGCTTGACATTAACGACAGGGAATGGGTACGAGCAGTACTTC. Residues: CASSLTLTTGNGYEQYF.

The V gene is TRBV3-1, the J gene TRBJ2-7; possible D gene TRBD1, 5 bases. V lost 4 bases and J lost 3, with 16 bases in between. CDR1 and CDR2 from the germline V gene are LGHDT and YNNKEL (reference sequence). This CDR3 has 15 amino acids. The CDR3 sequence is CASSPRQQLFYEQYF. The CDR3 DNA reads as TGTGCCAGCAGCCCTCGACAGCAACTTTTCTACGAGCAGTACTTC.

Ten or more counts support this clonotype. The chain recombines TRBV29-1 with TRBJ2-7; 7 bases align to TRBD1. Losses at the gene ends were 5 bases for V and 2 bases for J; bases not matched to a gene: 9. Germline V gene data show CDR1 as SQVTM and CDR2 as ANQGSEA. CDR3 length: 14 amino acids. DNA for the CDR3: TGCAGCGTTTCTGAACCCGGGACAGCCTACGAGCAGTACTTC. It encodes CSVSEPGTAYEQYF.

The chain recombines TRBV29-1 with TRBJ1-1; the D gene is possibly TRBD1 (6 bases). The CDR3 is 14 amino acids. From germline, CDR1 is SQVTM and CDR2 ANQGSEA. Trimming took off 7 bases at V and 3 bases at J, with 18 bases between the two ends. CDR3 sequence reads: CSAYLIQGYTEAFF. The CDR3 DNA sequence: TGCAGCGCATACCTTATACAGGGATACACTGAAGCTTTCTTT.

The chain recombines TRBV19 with TRBJ1-4; D is uncertain. Germline CDR1 LNHDA, CDR2 SQIVND (reference sequence). This CDR3 is 11 amino acids long. V lost 6 bases and J lost 8, with 7 bases in between. CDR3 coding DNA: TGTGCCAGTAGAGAGAGGGAAAAACTGTTTTTT. This codes for CASREREKLFF.

The table lists this clonotype with a count of one. This chain links TRBV21-1 with TRBJ2-7; the table's D call, TRBD2, has no DNA check behind it. TRBV21-1 is assigned pseudogene status. CDR3 length: 12 residues. The CDR3 loop is CASSTLTGRAYV. The DNA of the CDR3 is TGTGCCAGCAGCACCCTGACAGGGAGGGCGTACGTC.

The chain joins TRBV4-3 to TRBJ1-1; D might be TRBD1 (5 bases). The CDR3 is made up of 16 amino acids. V lost 2 bases and J 6 bases, leaving 19 bases between the germline ends. Germline V gives CDR1 LGHNA, CDR2 YSLEER. CDR3: CASSQSWGSLYSEAFF. DNA for the CDR3: TGCGCCAGCAGCCAATCTTGGGGCAGTTTGTATTCTGAAGCTTTCTTT.

This sequence joins TRBV7-2 and TRBJ2-5; TRBD1 matches 7 bases. Germline assignment: CDR1 SGHTA and CDR2 FQGNSA. The CDR3 runs 14 residues. V gave up 5 bases and J gave up 2 bases; unmatched junction bases: 5. As DNA, the CDR3 is TGTGCCAGCAGCCAAGACAGGGTTCAAGAGACCCAGTACTTC. It yields the protein CASSQDRVQETQYF.

V usage is TRBV18 and J usage is TRBJ2-1; 7 nucleotides line up with TRBD2. The V gene end was trimmed by 3 bases and the J gene end by 4 bases; junction bases not matched to a gene: 12. Germline V lookup: CDR1 KGHSH, CDR2 LQKENI. This CDR3 is built from 17 residues. The chain's CDR3 is CASSPPRAASGYNEQFF. As DNA, the CDR3 is TGTGCCAGCTCACCTCCCCGTGCTGCTAGCGGATACAATGAGCAGTTCTTC.